The 12 T cell receptor beta chains presented below share a single source sample, sequenced in a study of control samples from healthy donors and cancer patients. Sequencing used immunoSEQ multiplex PCR; TCRdb keeps in-frame clones, though not all of them. This sample has around 81,000 clones, with more than 85% found just once. The source material was blood. The origin of the receptors is a woman aged 25 to 45 in good health.

The chain carries TRBV21-1 and TRBJ1-3. TRBV21-1 is marked as a pseudogene. The length of the CDR3 is 17 residues. CDR3 sequence (DNA): TGTGCCAGCAGCAAAGGGGGGACGGCAGTCTCTGGAAACACCATATATTTT. Translating gives CASSKGGTAVSGNTIYF.

V usage is TRBV15 and J usage is TRBJ1-2, with D uncertain. This CDR3 has 14 residues. Between the trimmed V and J ends, which lost 0 bases and 2 bases, there was a span of 7 bases. Looked up from germline, CDR1 is LNHNV and CDR2 is YYDKDF (reference sequence). The CDR3 coding sequence is TGTGCCACCAGCAGAGATCGCGGGAACTATGGCTACACCTTC. This sequence encodes CATSRDRGNYGYTF.

The J gene is TRBJ1-5, the V gene TRBV29-1; 8 bases fit TRBD1. The CDR3 contains 13 residues. Germline assignment: CDR1 SQVTM and CDR2 ANQGSEA. V shed 5 bases and J 5 bases; nucleotides not matched to a gene: 5. DNA of the CDR3: TGCAGCGTTCGAGACAGGGGTGATCAGCCCCAGCATTTT. This codes for CSVRDRGDQPQHF.

The chain couples TRBV10-3 to TRBJ2-6; TRBD2 might be the D (6 bases). This CDR3 has 14 amino acids. V was shortened by 11 bases and J by 2 bases, with 13 bases between the two germline ends. Per germline, CDR1 ENHRY and CDR2 SYGVKD. This CDR3 is CAGARGTGANVLTF. CDR3 DNA: TGTGCCGGGGCCCGGGGGACTGGGGCCAACGTCCTGACTTTC.

This sequence joins TRBV19 and TRBJ2-5; tentatively, D is TRBD2 (6 bases). Germline V gives CDR1 LNHDA, CDR2 SQIVND (reference sequence). The ends were cut back, 3 bases at V and 4 bases at J, with 12 bases in the middle. CDR3 size: 14 residues. The CDR3 protein is CASSISGVRETQYF. The CDR3 region has the DNA TGTGCCAGTAGTATTAGCGGCGTCAGAGAGACCCAGTACTTC.

The count of this clone is one. The genes are TRBV7-9 and TRBJ1-4; D is ambiguous. The germline V gene encodes CDR1 SEHNR and CDR2 FQNEAQ (reference sequence). This CDR3 spans 11 amino acids. V lost 5 bases and J 5 bases, leaving 3 bases between the germline ends. The CDR3 protein is CASSNNEKLFF. The DNA for the CDR3 is TGTGCCAGCAGCAACAATGAAAAACTGTTTTTT.

The chain combines TRBV6-5 with TRBJ1-6; D perhaps matches TRBD1 (5 bases). Germline CDR1 is MNHEY and CDR2 is SVGAGI. Between the trimmed V and J ends, which lost 0 bases and 10 bases, there was a span of 13 bases. This CDR3 has 15 residues. In DNA, the CDR3 is TGTGCCAGCAGTTACTCGAACGGGGGGACCTCACCCCTCCACTTT. Translated: CASSYSNGGTSPLHF.

The CDR3 here is CASSQDPGASYNEQFF. The CDR3 nucleotides are TGCGCCAGCAGCCAAGATCCGGGGGCGTCCTACAATGAGCAGTTCTTC. V usage is TRBV4-1 and J usage is TRBJ2-1, with D possibly called TRBD1 or TRBD2 (6 bases each). The CDR3 is 16 amino acids. Germline lookup yields CDR1 MGHRA and CDR2 YSYEKL. Deletions cut 0 bases from V and 1 base from J, with 10 bases between.

The chain employs TRBV4-1 and TRBJ2-4; no definite D call. The germline gives CDR1 MGHRA, CDR2 YSYEKL. This CDR3 region has 14 residues. The V gene lost 3 bases and the J gene lost 0 bases, with 6 bases spanning the gap. The DNA for the CDR3 is TGCGCCAGCAGCCACTTAATAGCCAAAAACATTCAGTACTTC. This encodes CASSHLIAKNIQYF.

This sequence joins TRBV30 and TRBJ1-6; 11 bases align to TRBD1. The CDR3 covers 17 residues. The V gene's germline CDR1 is GTSNPN and CDR2 SVGIG (reference sequence). J lost 7 bases, V lost 2 bases, and 10 bases had no gene match. In DNA, the CDR3 is TGTGCCTGGAGTACCGGGACAGGGGGTTTCTTCAATTCACCCCTCCACTTT. Protein: CAWSTGTGGFFNSPLHF.

The chain carries TRBV29-1 and TRBJ2-5, with 8 bases matching TRBD2. Germline V gene sequence: CDR1 SQVTM, CDR2 ANQGSEA. The CDR3 is made up of 13 amino acids. J was trimmed by 4 bases and V by 6 bases; bases with no gene match: 7. The DNA of the CDR3 is TGCAGCGTCGCCGGGAGGGCCGTAGAGACCCAGTACTTC. Translation gives CSVAGRAVETQYF.

The chain couples TRBV7-8 to TRBJ2-7; 9 bases are a match to TRBD2. The CDR3 extends over 14 amino acids. Germline V gene data show CDR1 as SGHVS and CDR2 as FQNEAQ. The J segment lost 9 bases and the V segment lost 6 bases, leaving 12 bases of the junction unmatched. The CDR3 DNA reads TGTGCCAGCAGACATAGCGGGAGTTCTCAGTCGCAGTACTTC. It codes for CASRHSGSSQSQYF.